The entry below gives a single T cell receptor beta chain sequence along with its context. This clone was observed a single time. Its recognized antigen is unknown. No base quality values were provided; no much bigger clone lies one nucleotide off. TCRbeta CDR3 regions were amplified from genomic DNA using the immunoSEQ Assay, a bias-controlled multiplex PCR. In the authors' own workflow: The number of nucleated cells in each sample was estimated from the amplification of reference gene primers within the assay. Sequence reads were collapsed and filtered to measure the absolute abundance of every unique TCRbeta CDR3 rearrangement. For each sample, productive Simpson clonality was calculated by taking the square root of Simpson's diversity index across productive rearrangements. The immuneACCESS repertoire file appears here via TCRdb, limited to in-frame rearrangements. These files lack a portion of the clones; in checked studies, under half of the deficit traces to unresolved V genes, and the cause of the others is not known. From that table come the V and J calls and clone size; the DNA was used to work out D and trimming. The sample yields under 50,000 clones; roughly 85% were counted once. Clones ranked in the top ten supply roughly 4.6% of the sample.

The trim is 3 bases for V and 0 bases for J, with a gap of 18 bases between the germline ends. CDR1 and CDR2 are read off the germline V gene (reference sequence) as LGHDT and YNNKEL. Counted from cysteine to phenylalanine, this CDR3 has 18 amino acids. Only the CDR3 region is kept as DNA, spanning 54 bases read in frame from base 1. The data originate from a study of blood T cell repertoires in COVID-19 (dated by TCRdb to the early 2020s). A note on the overall study: The collaborator samples originated in the United States, Italy and Spain and spanned the acute and convalescent phases of COVID-19. The material from the prospective study consisted of cDNA or gDNA derived from T cells, B-cell-depleted T cells, or PBMCs. Subjects who had been exposed to COVID-19, were actively infected with it, or had recovered from it provided the deeply sampled blood TCRbeta repertoires that made up the dataset. The repertoires were released in a freely available public database intended as a resource for research on the immune response to SARS-CoV-2. Samples came from the ongoing ImmuneRACE study (first 160 participants) plus 1,254 subjects from 6 global collaborators. Nearly every sample came with metadata listing a de-identified subject ID, COVID-19 status, age in years and sex. Where available, HLA class I and class II types were taken from metadata supplied by the sample provider and were not determined by assay-based typing. What the work shows at the level of the full study, not this receptor alone: Clinical and demographic metadata were provided uncurated, with the amount varying by source and participant.

Each collaborating institution followed its own protocols to collect whole blood in K2EDTA tubes. Collaborator samples were shipped for TCRbeta analysis as frozen whole blood, isolated PBMCs, or DNA extracted from either sample type. Source material: peripheral blood. The clonotype comes from a woman in her seventies with acute or convalescent COVID-19. The rearranged chain carries TRBV3-1 (or the pseudogene TRBV3-2) and TRBJ2-1; the D gene cannot be named for sure. For the CDR3, the sequence is CASSQAQANLFSYNEQFF. The DNA sequence is TGTGCCAGCAGCCAGGCCCAGGCGAATCTGTTCTCCTACAATGAGCAGTTCTTC.